This T cell receptor beta chain emerged from a study of blood T cell repertoires in COVID-19. At the level of the study: Samples taken during acute and convalescent COVID-19 were collected in the United States, Italy and Spain. Sources were T cells, B-cell-depleted T cells, or PBMCs; the material itself was cDNA or gDNA.

TCRdb keeps only in-frame clones here, not all; method: immunoSEQ multiplex PCR. The data contain more than 95,000 clones, approximately 90% of them seen just once; the ten biggest clones take up less than 2%. The CDR3 is 14 residues long. Germline V lookup: CDR1 LNHDA, CDR2 SQIVND (reference sequence). V shed 2 bases and J shed 4 bases, with 10 bases lying between them. The sequence was obtained from a human donor with active COVID-19. The donor label of this sample is uncertain. Sequenced sample: peripheral blood. This chain connects TRBV19 to TRBJ2-3; TRBD1 might be the D (5 bases). CDR3 DNA: TGTGCCAGTAGTATAAGGGGAATCGCAGATACGCAGTATTTT. Encoded protein: CASSIRGIADTQYF.